This T cell receptor (beta chain) was identified during a study of T cells in Graves' hyperthyroidism and ophthalmopathy. Template material for amplifying TCR beta CDR3 regions consisted of RNA transcripts. The HTBI primer set served for first-round RT-PCR of the TCR CDR3. TCRdb passed the multiplex PCR reads through MiXCR, listing each CDR3 protein once. The sample lists 600,000 to 800,000 distinct CDR3 sequences, under 45% occurring once. As regards this clonotype: This may arise from a read error, as a much more abundant clone is one base away.

The specimen was blood. This TCR came from a woman between 40 and 50 years old with Graves' hyperthyroidism.

The CDR3 DNA reads as TGTGCCAGCAGCTTGTCACGGGCGTTATCCTGCGAGCAGTACTTC. This translates into CASSLSRALSCEQYF. J is TRBJ2-7 and V is TRBV7-3; unclear D gene. Germline V gene data show CDR1 as SGHTA and CDR2 as FQGTGA. This CDR3 comprises 15 residues.